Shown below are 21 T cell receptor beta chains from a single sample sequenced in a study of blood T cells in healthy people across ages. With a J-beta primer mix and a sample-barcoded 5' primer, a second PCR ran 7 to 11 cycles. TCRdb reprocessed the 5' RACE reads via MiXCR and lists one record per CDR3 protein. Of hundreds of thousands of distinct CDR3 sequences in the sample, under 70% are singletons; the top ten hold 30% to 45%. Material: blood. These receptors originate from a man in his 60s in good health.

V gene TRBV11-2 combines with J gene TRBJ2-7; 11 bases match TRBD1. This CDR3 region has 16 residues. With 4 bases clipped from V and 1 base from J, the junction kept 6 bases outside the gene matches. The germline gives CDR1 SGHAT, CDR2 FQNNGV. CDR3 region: CASSSWDRGESYEQYF. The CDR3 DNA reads TGTGCCAGCAGCTCCTGGGACAGGGGGGAATCCTACGAGCAGTACTTC.

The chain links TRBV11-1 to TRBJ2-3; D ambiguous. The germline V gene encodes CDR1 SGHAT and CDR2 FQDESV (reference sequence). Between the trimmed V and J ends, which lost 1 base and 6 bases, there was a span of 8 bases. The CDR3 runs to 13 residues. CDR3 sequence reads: CASSLGYQDTQYF. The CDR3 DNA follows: TGTGCCAGCAGCTTAGGCTACCAGGATACGCAGTATTTT.

CDR3 protein: CASSSSQFGGRGKNIQYF. In DNA form, the CDR3 reads TGTGCCAGCAGCTCCTCGCAGTTTGGGGGCCGGGGCAAAAACATTCAGTACTTC. This chain joins TRBV7-2 and TRBJ2-4, with TRBD1 as a possible D gene (6 bases). The CDR3 consists of 18 residues. The V and J ends lost 4 bases and 3 bases respectively, with 22 bases between them. Germline CDR1 is SGHTA and CDR2 is FQGNSA.

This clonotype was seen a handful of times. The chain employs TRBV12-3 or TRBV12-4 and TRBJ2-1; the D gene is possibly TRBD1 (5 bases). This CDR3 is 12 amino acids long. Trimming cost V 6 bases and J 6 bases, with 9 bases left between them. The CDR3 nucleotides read TGTGCCAGCAGCCCGGACACCAATGAGCAGTTCTTC. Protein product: CASSPDTNEQFF.

The CDR3 reads CASTQDRGKLFF. In nucleotides, the CDR3 is TGTGCCAGCACCCAGGACAGGGGGAAACTGTTTTTT. The chain combines TRBV2 with TRBJ1-4; 10 bases line up with TRBD1. The CDR3 is made up of 12 amino acids. With V trimmed by 7 bases and J by 11 bases, 4 bases remained unmatched. CDR1 SNHLY and CDR2 FYNNEI come from the germline V gene.

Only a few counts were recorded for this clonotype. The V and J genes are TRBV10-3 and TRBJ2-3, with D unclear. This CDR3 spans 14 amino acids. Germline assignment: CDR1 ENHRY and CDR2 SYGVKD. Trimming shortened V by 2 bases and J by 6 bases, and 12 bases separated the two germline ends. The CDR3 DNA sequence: TGTGCCATCAGTGAGCCCAGCTATGTCGATACGCAGTATTTT. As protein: CAISEPSYVDTQYF.

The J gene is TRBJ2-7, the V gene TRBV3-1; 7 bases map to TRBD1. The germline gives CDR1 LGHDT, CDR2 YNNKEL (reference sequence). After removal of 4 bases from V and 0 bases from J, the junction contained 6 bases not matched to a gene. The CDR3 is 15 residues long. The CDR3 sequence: CASSLTQGSSYEQYF. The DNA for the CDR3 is TGTGCCAGCAGCCTAACACAGGGGAGCTCCTACGAGCAGTACTTC.

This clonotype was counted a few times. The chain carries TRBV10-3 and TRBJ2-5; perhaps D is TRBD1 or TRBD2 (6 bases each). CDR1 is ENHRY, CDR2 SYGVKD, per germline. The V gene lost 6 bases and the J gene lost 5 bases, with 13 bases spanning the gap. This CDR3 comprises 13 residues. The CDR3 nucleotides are TGTGCCATCAGGGGGGGCTCAGAGGAGACCCAGTACTTC. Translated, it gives CAIRGGSEETQYF.

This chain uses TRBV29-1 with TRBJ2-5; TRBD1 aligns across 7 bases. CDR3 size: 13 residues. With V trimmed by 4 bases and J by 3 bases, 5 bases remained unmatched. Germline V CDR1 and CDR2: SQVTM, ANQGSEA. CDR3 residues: CSVAETGEETQYF. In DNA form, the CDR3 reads TGCAGCGTTGCAGAAACAGGGGAAGAGACCCAGTACTTC.

This CDR3 reads CASSSGPRVETQYF. The CDR3 coding sequence is TGTGCCAGCTCATCGGGCCCTAGGGTGGAGACCCAGTACTTC. The chain combines TRBV2 with TRBJ2-7, with D unresolved. Near its end, the DNA agrees better with TRBJ2-5, so the J call may be wrong. Germline CDR1 and CDR2: SNHLY and FYNNEI. The CDR3 totals 14 residues.

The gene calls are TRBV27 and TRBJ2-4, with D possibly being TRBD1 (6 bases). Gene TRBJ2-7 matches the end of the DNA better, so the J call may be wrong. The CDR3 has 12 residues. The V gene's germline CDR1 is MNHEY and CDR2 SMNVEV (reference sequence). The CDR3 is CARQPGQCEQYF. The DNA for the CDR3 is TGTGCCCGTCAACCGGGACAATGCGAGCAGTACTTC.

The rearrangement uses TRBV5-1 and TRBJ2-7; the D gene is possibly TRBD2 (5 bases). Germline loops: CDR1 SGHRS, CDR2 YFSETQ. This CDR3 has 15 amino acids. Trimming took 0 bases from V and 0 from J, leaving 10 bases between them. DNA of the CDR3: TGCGCCAGCAGCTTGGCCGGGATTTACTCCTACGAGCAGTACTTC. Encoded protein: CASSLAGIYSYEQYF.

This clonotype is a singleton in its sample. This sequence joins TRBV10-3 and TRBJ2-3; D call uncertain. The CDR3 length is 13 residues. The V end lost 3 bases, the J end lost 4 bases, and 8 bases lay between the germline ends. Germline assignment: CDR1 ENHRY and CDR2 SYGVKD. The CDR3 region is CAISDRAPDTQYF. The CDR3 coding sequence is TGTGCCATCAGTGACCGAGCGCCAGATACGCAGTATTTT.

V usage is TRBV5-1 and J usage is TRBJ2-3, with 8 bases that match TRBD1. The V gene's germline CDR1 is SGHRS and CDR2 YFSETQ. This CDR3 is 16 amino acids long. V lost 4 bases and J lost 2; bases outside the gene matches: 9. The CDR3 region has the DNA TGCGCCAGCAGCCGCTCAGTGCAGGGGGCCACAGATACGCAGTATTTT. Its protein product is CASSRSVQGATDTQYF.

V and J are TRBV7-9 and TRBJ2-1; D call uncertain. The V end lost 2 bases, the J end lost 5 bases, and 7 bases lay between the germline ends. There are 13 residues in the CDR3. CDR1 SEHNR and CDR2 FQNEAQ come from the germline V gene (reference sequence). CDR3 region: CASSLNSDNEQFF. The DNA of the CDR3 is TGTGCCAGCAGCTTAAACTCGGACAATGAGCAGTTCTTC.

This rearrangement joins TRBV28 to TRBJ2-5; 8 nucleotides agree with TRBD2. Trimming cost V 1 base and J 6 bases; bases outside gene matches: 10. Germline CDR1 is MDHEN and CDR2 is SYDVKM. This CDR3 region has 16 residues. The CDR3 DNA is TGTGCCAGCAGTTTATCCCAGCCGGGGGGGAGTAAGACCCAGTACTTC. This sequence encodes CASSLSQPGGSKTQYF.

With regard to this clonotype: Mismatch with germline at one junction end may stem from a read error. The CDR3 region is CASKWIGGRSDAQYF. The CDR3 region has the DNA TGTGCCAGCAAATGGATAGGGGGGAGGTCAGATGCGCAGTATTTT. This rearrangement joins TRBV12-3 or TRBV12-4 to TRBJ2-3; perhaps D is TRBD1 or TRBD2 (6 bases each). The CDR3 spans 15 residues.

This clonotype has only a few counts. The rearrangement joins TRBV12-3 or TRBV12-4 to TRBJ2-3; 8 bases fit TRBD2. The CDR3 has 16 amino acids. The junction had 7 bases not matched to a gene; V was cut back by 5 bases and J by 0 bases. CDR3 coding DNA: TGTGCCAGCAGTCCCCGGACTAGCTCTAGCACAGATACGCAGTATTTT. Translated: CASSPRTSSSTDTQYF.

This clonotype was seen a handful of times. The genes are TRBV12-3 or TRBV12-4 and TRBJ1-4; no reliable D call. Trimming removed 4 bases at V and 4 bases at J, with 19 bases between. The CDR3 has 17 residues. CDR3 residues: CASSSSGIGYYNEKLFF. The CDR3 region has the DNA TGTGCCAGCAGTTCCTCCGGGATCGGCTACTATAATGAAAAACTGTTTTTT.

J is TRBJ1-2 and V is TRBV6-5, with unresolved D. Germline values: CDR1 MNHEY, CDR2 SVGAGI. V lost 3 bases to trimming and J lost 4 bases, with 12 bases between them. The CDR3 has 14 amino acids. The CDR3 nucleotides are TGTGCCAGCAGTTATTTAGGGAACCGCTATGGCTACACCTTC. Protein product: CASSYLGNRYGYTF.

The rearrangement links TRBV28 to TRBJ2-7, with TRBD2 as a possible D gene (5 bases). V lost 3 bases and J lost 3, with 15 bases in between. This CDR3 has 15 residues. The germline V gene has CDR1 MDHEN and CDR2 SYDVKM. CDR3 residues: CASSFRSPSSYEQYF. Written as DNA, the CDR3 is TGTGCCAGCAGTTTCCGAAGCCCTAGCAGCTACGAGCAGTACTTC.